Described below is a single T cell receptor (beta chain) sequence and its context. The antigen is not known. The entry originates in a study of Ad26.COV2.S vaccination and SARS-CoV-2 variants. Study overall: Dosing was one shot or two shots 56 days apart. Study findings and constraints: Individuals receiving vaccine had higher spike-specific TCR breadth than placebo recipients did.

Treatment indicated: around 19 received Ad26.COV2.S at low or high dose, single or two shots; about 5 received placebo; per-sample allocation not given. All samples were drawn on day 63, counting from the first vaccine or placebo injection. Expression of Wuhan-strain SARS-CoV-2 spike came from the Ad26 vector that formed the vaccine. With 1 base removed from V and 3 bases from J, the gap between germline ends came to 4 bases. Germline CDR1 reads SGHVS; CDR2 reads FNYEAQ. The CDR3 is made up of 13 amino acids. Method: immunoSEQ multiplex PCR; TCRdb's copy keeps in-frame clones and lacks some. This sample carries approximately 240,000 clones, more than 75% of them seen once, and the ten largest clones take around 11%.

Specimen: peripheral blood, collected in a trial of Ad26.COV2.S vaccine versus placebo. The sequence came from a person aged 18-60 years who received the Ad26.COV2.S COVID-19 vaccine or a placebo. V and J are TRBV7-6 and TRBJ1-5; D uncertain. The CDR3 coding sequence is TGTGCCAGCAGCTTAGAGACCAATCAGCCCCAGCATTTT. It yields the protein CASSLETNQPQHF.